This T cell receptor (beta chain) stems from a study of blood T cell repertoires in COVID-19. Study-wide background: Whether acute or convalescent, the COVID-19 samples came from the United States, Italy and Spain.

The table came from immunoSEQ multiplex PCR; TCRdb's copy has only in-frame clones and leaves some out. The sample shows more than 100,000 clones, around 85% of them seen only once. Germline loops: CDR1 SNHLY, CDR2 FYNNEI. V was pared by 6 bases and J by 6 bases, with 5 bases of the junction left unmatched. The CDR3 runs to 15 residues. The receptor comes from a woman in her fifties or sixties with acute or convalescent COVID-19. Specimen: peripheral blood. V is TRBV2 and J is TRBJ2-1; 13 bases agree with TRBD2. The CDR3 DNA follows: TGTGCCAGCAGGAGACTAGCGGGGGGAGGCAATGAGCAGTTCTTC. This codes for CASRRLAGGGNEQFF.